The 8 T cell receptor beta chains reported below all come from one sample, sequenced in a study of shared clonotypes between healthy human individuals. Using immunoSEQ multiplex PCR, the repertoire was profiled, and TCRdb retains in-frame clones only, with some absent. The sample contains just over 2,000,000 clones, about 95% of which appear only once. Naive-designated CD8 cells lacked CD45RO, were positively enriched for CCR7, and omitted terminally differentiated effector memory CD45RA+ cells. The sequenced sample was naive CD8+ T cells sorted from blood. These TCRs come from a man between 18 and 35 years old in good health.

On this clone itself: Other DNA sequences from this sample encode an identical CDR3 as well. The CDR3 DNA follows: TGTGCCAGCAGTGAAGCGCCCTCCTACGAGCAGTACTTC. It specifies CASSEAPSYEQYF. The genes are TRBV2 and TRBJ2-7; D is ambiguous. Between the trimmed V and J ends, which lost 0 bases and 0 bases, there was a span of 3 bases. CDR1 and CDR2 (germline): SNHLY, FYNNEI. CDR3 length: 13 amino acids. The full variable domain, its missing parts supplied by reference TRBV2 and TRBJ2-7, is EPEVTQTPSHQVTQMGQEVILRCVPISNHLYFYWYRQILGQKVEFLVSFYNNEISEKSEIFDDQFSVERPDGSNFTLKIRSTKLEDSAMYFCASSEAPSYEQYFGPGTRLTVT.

CDR3 sequence: CASSLGQGAAGNTIYF. The CDR3 DNA sequence: TGTGCCAGCAGCTTGGGGCAGGGTGCGGCTGGAAACACCATATATTTT. The genes are TRBV7-8 and TRBJ1-3; possibly TRBD1 for D (5 bases). Trimming removed 3 bases at V and 2 bases at J, with 14 bases between. This CDR3 has 16 amino acids. The V gene's germline CDR1 is SGHVS and CDR2 FQNEAQ.

The V gene is TRBV4-3, the J gene TRBJ2-1; 8 nucleotides line up with TRBD2. The junction had 7 bases not matched to a gene; V was cut back by 0 bases and J by 9 bases. The CDR3 runs 15 residues. Germline-derived CDR1 and CDR2 are LGHNA and YSLEER. The CDR3 protein is CASSQEGSSGFEQFF. CDR3 DNA sequence: TGCGCCAGCAGCCAAGAAGGGTCTAGCGGGTTTGAGCAGTTCTTC.

The chain uses TRBV29-1 and TRBJ1-1; no definite D call. The V end was cut by 3 bases, the J end by 1 base, with 12 bases between. The germline CDR1 and CDR2 sequences are SQVTM and ANQGSEA. This CDR3 comprises 14 residues. The CDR3 protein is CSVELGRGNTEAFF. The CDR3 DNA sequence: TGCAGCGTTGAGCTCGGACGGGGGAACACTGAAGCTTTCTTT. The full variable domain, rest sourced from reference TRBV29-1 and TRBJ1-1, is SAVISQKPSRDICQRGTSLTIQCQVDSQVTMMFWYRQQPGQSLTLIATANQGSEATYESGFVIDKFPISRPNLTFSTLTVSNMSPEDSSIYLCSVELGRGNTEAFFGQGTRLTVV.

As regards this clone: Other DNA sequences within the sample encode an identical CDR3. The chain combines TRBV9 with TRBJ2-1; D unclear. CDR3 length equals 15 residues. V lost 0 bases and J 1 base, leaving 8 bases between the germline ends. Germline V CDR1 and CDR2: SGDLS, YYNGEE. This CDR3 is CASSVVGSSYNEQFF. In DNA form, the CDR3 reads TGTGCCAGCAGCGTAGTGGGCAGTTCCTACAATGAGCAGTTCTTC.

This chain connects TRBV4-1 to TRBJ1-2; a possible D gene is TRBD1 (5 bases). Trimming left V 3 bases short and J 4 bases short, with 21 bases between. This CDR3 has 17 residues. The germline V gene has CDR1 MGHRA and CDR2 YSYEKL. CDR3 sequence reads: CASSQISGQGRTYGYTF. As DNA, the CDR3 is TGCGCCAGCAGCCAGATTTCCGGGCAGGGAAGAACCTATGGCTACACCTTC.

This clone was observed once. The same CDR3 is also encoded by other DNA sequences in this sample. The chain couples TRBV27 to TRBJ2-1; D possibly corresponds to TRBD2 (6 bases). With 1 base removed from V and 7 bases from J, the gap between germline ends came to 11 bases. From germline, CDR1 is MNHEY and CDR2 SMNVEV (reference sequence). The CDR3 sequence is 14 residues long. The CDR3 is CASSLLGGGNEQFF. Written as DNA, the CDR3 is TGTGCCAGCAGTTTATTGGGTGGGGGGAATGAGCAGTTCTTC.

The chain carries TRBV7-9 and TRBJ2-7; weak D call: TRBD2 (5 bases). There are 15 residues in the CDR3. The V and J ends lost 5 bases and 3 bases respectively, with 17 bases between them. CDR1 is SEHNR, CDR2 FQNEAQ, per germline (reference sequence). The CDR3 is CASSDTMDSNYEQYF. CDR3 nucleotides: TGTGCCAGCAGCGACACAATGGACTCGAACTACGAGCAGTACTTC.